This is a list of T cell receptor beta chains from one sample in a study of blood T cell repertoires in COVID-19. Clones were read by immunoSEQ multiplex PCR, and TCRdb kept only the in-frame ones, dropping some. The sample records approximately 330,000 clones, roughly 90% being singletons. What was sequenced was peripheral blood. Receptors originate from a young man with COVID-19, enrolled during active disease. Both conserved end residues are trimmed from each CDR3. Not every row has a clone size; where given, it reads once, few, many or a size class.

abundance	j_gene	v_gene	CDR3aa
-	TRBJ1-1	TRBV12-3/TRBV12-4	ASSFQGNTEAF
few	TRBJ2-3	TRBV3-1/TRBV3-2	ASTRTGGTDTQY
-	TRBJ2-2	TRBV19	ATQDWQYGTGELF
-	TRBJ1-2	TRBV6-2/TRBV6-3	ASSSDREATNYGYT
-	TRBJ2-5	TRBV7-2	ASSPRAGGYQETQY
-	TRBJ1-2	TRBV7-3	ASSSSPGQITNYGYT
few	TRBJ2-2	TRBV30	AWSGLAGSNTGELF
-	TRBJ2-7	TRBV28	ASSLGTSGSYEQY
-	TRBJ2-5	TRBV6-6	ASSYSGIEKTQY
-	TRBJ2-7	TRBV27	ASSLSTGGKMNEQY
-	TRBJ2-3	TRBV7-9	ASSASRVNTQY
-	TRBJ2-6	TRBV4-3	ASSQDQTGSLSGANVLT
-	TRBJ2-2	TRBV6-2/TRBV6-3	ASSYVRGTGELF
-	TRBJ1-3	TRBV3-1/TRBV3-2	ASSQGHSGNTIY
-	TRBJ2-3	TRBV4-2	ASSPGLALSTDTQY
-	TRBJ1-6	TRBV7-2	ASSLAGGTVLNSPLH
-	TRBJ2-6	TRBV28	ASSPIRYGSGANVLT